A selection of T cell receptor beta chains follows, all from one sample in a study of blood T cell repertoires in COVID-19. TCRdb's table, derived via immunoSEQ multiplex PCR, lists solely in-frame clones and lacks some. The repertoire holds 80,000 to 95,000 clones, with more than 75% as singletons. The sample taken for sequencing was peripheral blood. The receptors were sampled from a human donor in a cohort sampled during active COVID-19. Each CDR3 is given with its conserved first and last residue. D genes are given only for firm matches. Rows give clone size only sometimes, using once, few, many, or a class for an expanded clone.

J gene,D gene,clone size,V gene,CDR3 protein,CDR3 DNA
TRBJ1-2,.,.,TRBV20-1,CSASGGETNYGYTF,TGCAGTGCTAGTGGCGGGGAAACTAACTATGGCTACACCTTC
TRBJ1-4,TRBD1,.,TRBV19,CASSQGTGTTNEKLFF,TGTGCCAGTAGTCAAGGGACAGGGACAACTAATGAAAAACTGTTTTTT
TRBJ1-3,TRBD1,.,TRBV2,CASTGTGGSGNTIYF,TGTGCCAGCACCGGGACAGGGGGTTCTGGAAACACCATATATTTT
TRBJ1-1,.,.,TRBV3-1/TRBV3-2,CASSLQGNTEAFF,TGTGCCAGCAGCCTCCAGGGGAACACTGAAGCTTTCTTT
TRBJ1-1,.,.,TRBV5-1,CASSFSGGVAGTEAFF,TGCGCCAGCAGCTTCAGTGGGGGGGTGGCCGGCACTGAAGCTTTCTTT
TRBJ2-3,.,.,TRBV28,CASSWEDTQYF,TGTGCCAGCAGTTGGGAGGATACGCAGTATTTT
TRBJ1-3,.,.,TRBV5-1,CASPSAGADTIYF,TGCGCCAGCCCTTCGGCAGGGGCAGACACCATATATTTT
TRBJ1-6,TRBD1,.,TRBV11-2,CASSAQTGGGSPLHF,TGTGCCAGCAGCGCACAGACAGGGGGAGGATCACCCCTCCACTTT
TRBJ2-7,TRBD2,.,TRBV7-2,CASSLNGGNYEQYF,TGTGCCAGCAGCTTAAACGGGGGGAACTACGAGCAGTACTTC
TRBJ2-3,TRBD2,.,TRBV11-2,CASSSRRRGVTDTQYF,TGTGCCAGCAGCTCTCGTAGGCGGGGGGTCACAGATACGCAGTATTTT
TRBJ1-3,.,.,TRBV27,CASSLLGGFSGNTIYF,TGTGCCAGCAGTTTACTTGGGGGGTTCTCTGGAAACACCATATATTTT
TRBJ2-5,.,.,TRBV15,CATSRVILPQETQYF,TGTGCCACCAGCAGAGTAATACTACCCCAAGAGACCCAGTACTTC
TRBJ2-2,TRBD2,few,TRBV6-1,CASSASGGAYTGELFF,TGTGCCAGCAGTGCAAGCGGGGGGGCCTACACCGGGGAGCTGTTTTTT
TRBJ1-1,TRBD1,.,TRBV19,CASSIVRTGGPEAFF,TGTGCCAGTAGTATAGTTCGGACAGGGGGCCCTGAAGCTTTCTTT
TRBJ1-4,.,.,TRBV9,CASSVSLRGKLFF,TGTGCCAGCAGCGTATCCCTACGGGGAAAACTGTTTTTT
TRBJ1-2,TRBD1,.,TRBV9,CASSGDRDRPGNGYTF,TGTGCCAGCAGCGGGGACAGGGATCGCCCGGGGAATGGCTACACCTTC
TRBJ1-4,.,.,TRBV6-5,CASRKDSSTNEKLFF,TGTGCCAGCAGGAAAGACAGTTCAACTAATGAAAAACTGTTTTTT
TRBJ2-5,TRBD1,.,TRBV7-2,CASSLGGTGGKTQYF,TGTGCCAGCAGCTTAGGGGGGACAGGGGGTAAGACCCAGTACTTC
TRBJ2-1,TRBD2,.,TRBV6-2/TRBV6-3,CASSYAGLAGTSKSSYNEQFF,TGTGCCAGCAGTTACGCGGGACTAGCGGGGACCTCAAAGAGCTCCTACAATGAGCAGTTCTTC
TRBJ1-5,.,.,TRBV19,CASSESGYRKNQPQHF,TGTGCCAGTAGCGAAAGTGGGTACAGGAAAAACCAGCCCCAGCATTTT
TRBJ2-2,TRBD1,.,TRBV29-1,CSVEDGVGQGTGELFF,TGCAGCGTTGAGGACGGGGTGGGACAGGGGACCGGGGAGCTGTTTTTT
TRBJ2-1,.,.,TRBV5-8,CASSLGAGRSYNEQFF,TGTGCCAGCAGCCTGGGGGCGGGGCGCTCCTACAATGAGCAGTTCTTC
TRBJ2-2,.,.,TRBV28,CASGIQGNTGELFF,TGTGCCAGCGGCATACAGGGGAACACCGGGGAGCTGTTTTTT
TRBJ2-1,.,.,TRBV24-1,CATSDRADGREQFF,TGTGCCACCAGTGATAGAGCGGACGGGCGTGAGCAGTTCTTC
TRBJ1-2,TRBD1,.,TRBV10-3,CAISESGDRGVHGYTF,TGTGCCATCAGTGAGTCGGGGGACAGGGGCGTCCATGGCTACACCTTC
TRBJ1-4,.,.,TRBV6-5,CASSYFENEKLFF,TGTGCCAGCAGTTACTTCGAGAATGAAAAACTGTTTTTT
TRBJ1-1,.,.,TRBV6-5,CASSVLGNTEAFF,TGTGCCAGCAGCGTACTTGGGAACACTGAAGCTTTCTTT
TRBJ2-2,.,.,TRBV6-2/TRBV6-3,CASSFYPPETPSGELFF,TGTGCCAGCAGTTTCTACCCACCCGAGACACCGTCCGGGGAGCTGTTTTTT
TRBJ2-7,.,.,TRBV5-4,CASSFVERASEQYF,TGTGCCAGCAGTTTCGTCGAGAGGGCTAGCGAGCAGTACTTC
TRBJ1-2,TRBD1,.,TRBV7-2,CASSLATGNGYTF,TGTGCCAGCAGCTTAGCGACAGGGAATGGCTACACCTTC
TRBJ2-1,.,few,TRBV30,CAWNPGLLNEQFF,TGTGCCTGGAACCCAGGGCTGCTCAATGAGCAGTTCTTC
TRBJ2-7,TRBD2,once,TRBV19,CATRPALGEGGYEQYF,TGTGCCACCCGACCCGCCCTGGGGGAGGGAGGCTACGAGCAGTACTTC
TRBJ1-6,.,.,TRBV6-6,CASSVPPISLHF,TGTGCCAGCAGTGTCCCTCCTATATCCCTCCACTTT
TRBJ2-7,TRBD1,.,TRBV4-2,CASSQDVVGTAVYEQYF,TGTGCCAGCAGCCAAGATGTGGTAGGGACAGCCGTTTACGAGCAGTACTTC
TRBJ1-1,TRBD1,.,TRBV6-5,CASSFRQGVGTEAFF,TGTGCCAGCAGTTTCCGACAGGGGGTTGGCACTGAAGCTTTCTTT
TRBJ1-3,TRBD1,.,TRBV28,CASIVGTGAGNTIYF,TGTGCCAGCATAGTTGGGACAGGGGCTGGAAACACCATATATTTT
TRBJ2-5,TRBD1,.,TRBV2,CASSINRGRQETQYF,TGTGCCAGCAGTATAAACAGGGGTCGACAAGAGACCCAGTACTTC
TRBJ2-2,.,.,TRBV7-2,CASSLSRGSTGELFF,TGTGCCAGCAGCTTATCGCGGGGAAGCACCGGGGAGCTGTTTTTT
TRBJ1-2,.,few,TRBV3-1/TRBV3-2,CASSPGLLDYGYTF,TGTGCCAGCAGCCCCGGACTGCTGGACTATGGCTACACCTTC
TRBJ2-1,TRBD2,.,TRBV24-1,CATSDADLAGNNEQFF,TGTGCCACCAGTGATGCCGACCTAGCGGGGAACAATGAGCAGTTCTTC
TRBJ1-5,.,.,TRBV12-3/TRBV12-4,CASSLAENQPQHF,TGTGCCAGCAGTTTAGCGGAGAATCAGCCCCAGCATTTT
TRBJ1-5,TRBD1,once,TRBV19,CASSSPDRASNQPQHF,TGTGCCAGTAGTAGCCCGGACAGGGCTAGCAATCAGCCCCAGCATTTT
TRBJ2-7,TRBD1,.,TRBV6-4,CASGEEDRIWREQYF,TGTGCCAGCGGGGAAGAGGACAGGATCTGGCGGGAGCAGTACTTC
TRBJ1-5,TRBD1,.,TRBV5-8,CASSRGGASNQPQHF,TGTGCCAGCAGTAGAGGGGGCGCCTCCAATCAGCCCCAGCATTTT
TRBJ1-2,TRBD1,.,TRBV6-6,CASSSATGGDYGYTF,TGTGCCAGCAGTTCCGCGACAGGGGGCGACTATGGCTACACCTTC
TRBJ1-2,TRBD1,.,TRBV28,CASSPGGQGTYGYTF,TGTGCCAGCAGTCCGGGGGGACAGGGGACCTATGGCTACACCTTC
TRBJ1-3,.,.,TRBV10-3,CAISDGLMQTSGNTIYF,TGTGCCATCAGTGATGGACTGATGCAGACCTCTGGAAACACCATATATTTT